These T cell receptor beta chains were read from a single sample in a study of cytomegalovirus exposure and HLA in healthy donors. Repertoires were generated with immunoSEQ multiplex PCR, while TCRdb's copy carries only in-frame clones and drops some. The sample has roughly 140,000 clones; about 74% are singletons. Sequenced material: PBMCs. These receptors all stem from a woman between 40 and 50 years old in good health and CMV-seronegative. Each CDR3 is given with its conserved first and last residue. A D gene is named only where the DNA matches it firmly. Clone size appears in some rows only: once, few, many, or a class for an expanded clone.

D: -; V: TRBV10-3; J: TRBJ1-2; size: -; CDR3: CAISEPRRNGYTF; DNA: TGTGCCATCAGTGAGCCCCGGAGGAACGGCTACACCTTC
D: TRBD1; V: TRBV6-1; J: TRBJ1-1; size: -; CDR3: CASSRGITEAFF; DNA: TGTGCCAGCAGCAGGGGGATCACTGAAGCTTTCTTT
D: -; V: TRBV10-3; J: TRBJ1-4; size: -; CDR3: CAISESGSNEKLFF; DNA: TGTGCCATCAGTGAGTCGGGCTCTAATGAAAAACTGTTTTTT
D: -; V: TRBV7-9; J: TRBJ1-5; size: -; CDR3: CASSLADNQPQHF; DNA: TGTGCCAGCAGCTTGGCCGACAATCAGCCCCAGCATTTT
D: -; V: TRBV18; J: TRBJ1-5; size: -; CDR3: CASSQGGVRNQPQHF; DNA: TGTGCCAGCTCACAAGGGGGGGTACGCAATCAGCCCCAGCATTTT
D: -; V: TRBV29-1; J: TRBJ2-3; size: -; CDR3: CSAYSTDTQYF; DNA: TGCAGCGCCTATAGCACAGATACGCAGTATTTT
D: -; V: TRBV6-4; J: TRBJ1-3; size: -; CDR3: CASSLVNGEGEVVSGNTIYF; DNA: TGTGCCAGCAGTCTGGTTAACGGCGAGGGAGAAGTCGTCTCTGGAAACACCATATATTTT
D: TRBD1; V: TRBV6-6; J: TRBJ1-2; size: -; CDR3: CASSYGDRGSDGYTF; DNA: TGTGCCAGCAGTTACGGTGACAGGGGTTCAGATGGCTACACCTTC
D: -; V: TRBV2; J: TRBJ1-4; size: -; CDR3: CASNRVNEKLFF; DNA: TGTGCCAGCAACAGGGTTAATGAAAAACTGTTTTTT
D: TRBD2; V: TRBV10-1; J: TRBJ2-3; size: -; CDR3: CASSEAGTSGFPDTQYF; DNA: TGCGCCAGCAGTGAGGCCGGGACTAGCGGGTTCCCAGATACGCAGTATTTT
D: -; V: TRBV28; J: TRBJ2-5; size: -; CDR3: CASGETGLYQETQYF; DNA: TGTGCCAGCGGGGAGACCGGACTTTACCAAGAGACCCAGTACTTC
D: TRBD1; V: TRBV13; J: TRBJ2-7; size: -; CDR3: CASSLGTGKTEQYF; DNA: TGTGCCAGCAGCTTGGGGACAGGGAAGACCGAGCAGTACTTC
D: -; V: TRBV4-1; J: TRBJ2-2; size: -; CDR3: CASSQAFAGTNTGELFF; DNA: TGCGCCAGCAGCCAAGCCTTTGCGGGTACGAACACCGGGGAGCTGTTTTTT
D: -; V: TRBV10-2; J: TRBJ2-7; size: -; CDR3: CASSESLIDTTLPYEQYF; DNA: TGCGCCAGCAGTGAGTCATTAATTGATACGACACTTCCCTACGAGCAGTACTTC
D: -; V: TRBV11-3; J: TRBJ2-7; size: -; CDR3: CASSLITGGEQYF; DNA: TGTGCCAGCAGCTTAATTACCGGGGGCGAGCAGTACTTC
D: -; V: TRBV20-1; J: TRBJ1-2; size: -; CDR3: CSARGLGGYTF; DNA: TGCAGTGCTCGGGGACTTGGGGGCTACACCTTC
D: TRBD2; V: TRBV7-9; J: TRBJ2-3; size: once; CDR3: CSSSTSGTSGTDTQYF; DNA: TGTTCCAGCAGCACCTCCGGGACTAGCGGGACGGATACGCAGTATTTT
D: TRBD2; V: TRBV11-2; J: TRBJ2-7; size: -; CDR3: CASSALKGRGGHEQYF; DNA: TGTGCCAGCAGCGCATTAAAGGGGCGCGGGGGTCACGAGCAGTACTTC
D: TRBD1; V: TRBV28; J: TRBJ1-2; size: -; CDR3: CASSSQGASNYGYTF; DNA: TGTGCCAGCAGTTCCCAGGGGGCCTCTAACTATGGCTACACCTTC
D: -; V: TRBV6-1; J: TRBJ2-7; size: -; CDR3: CASSESRYEQYF; DNA: TGTGCCAGCAGTGAATCCCGCTACGAGCAGTACTTC
D: TRBD1; V: TRBV11-2; J: TRBJ1-2; size: -; CDR3: CASSFAGTGIYGYTF; DNA: TGTGCCAGCAGCTTCGCCGGGACAGGGATCTATGGCTACACCTTC
D: TRBD1; V: TRBV29-1; J: TRBJ1-2; size: once; CDR3: CSARGGTGHDDGYTF; DNA: TGCAGCGCTCGGGGGGGGACAGGGCACGACGATGGCTACACCTTC
D: TRBD1; V: TRBV18; J: TRBJ1-1; size: -; CDR3: CASSGGQGHEEAFF; DNA: TGTGCCAGCTCAGGCGGACAGGGGCATGAGGAAGCTTTCTTT
D: -; V: TRBV6-5; J: TRBJ1-2; size: few; CDR3: CASSEEGAGGYTF; DNA: TGTGCCAGCAGTGAAGAGGGCGCGGGAGGCTACACCTTC
D: TRBD1; V: TRBV30; J: TRBJ1-2; size: -; CDR3: CAWGPWDSNYGYTF; DNA: TGTGCCTGGGGGCCCTGGGACAGTAACTATGGCTACACCTTC
D: -; V: TRBV7-7; J: TRBJ2-1; size: -; CDR3: CASSLDRDNEQFF; DNA: TGTGCCAGCAGCTTAGATAGAGACAATGAGCAGTTCTTC
D: -; V: TRBV5-6; J: TRBJ2-7; size: -; CDR3: CASSSLQGKDYEQYF; DNA: TGTGCCAGCAGCTCCCTTCAGGGGAAAGATTACGAGCAGTACTTC
D: TRBD1; V: TRBV29-1; J: TRBJ2-7; size: few; CDR3: CSARDRDEQYF; DNA: TGCAGCGCCCGGGACAGGGACGAGCAGTACTTC
D: TRBD1; V: TRBV5-1; J: TRBJ1-1; size: few; CDR3: CASSLATGGANTEAFF; DNA: TGCGCCAGCAGCTTGGCCACAGGGGGCGCGAACACTGAAGCTTTCTTT